Below, one T cell receptor (beta chain) is given with its context. V gave up 2 bases and J gave up 8 bases; unmatched junction bases: 10. Germline CDR1 and CDR2: DFQATT and SNEGSKA (reference sequence). The CDR3 consists of 15 residues. TCRdb passed the 5' RACE reads through MiXCR, listing each CDR3 protein once. The table lists over 500,000 distinct CDR3 sequences, roughly 17% of them singletons, with less than 10% in the top ten. This sample is part of a study of T-cell memory formation after mild COVID-19. Material for sequencing was PBMCs or a T cell subset sorted from them (not recorded which). The sequence derives from an adult woman who had mild COVID-19 (a few samples of this study predate the infection). Cell type and time point are not known. The V gene is TRBV20-1, the J gene TRBJ2-2; 8 bases fit TRBD2. CDR3: CSARRAGGGLGELFF. For the CDR3, the DNA is TGCAGTGCTAGAAGGGCGGGAGGAGGCTTAGGGGAGCTGTTTTTT.